The 20 T cell receptor beta chains given below trace back to one sample, sequenced in a study of regulatory T cells in long-lasting Graves disease. CDR3-region Arm-PCR and iRepertoire HTBI primers produced the TCR beta libraries. TCRdb reanalysed the multiplex PCR reads using MiXCR and keeps one entry per CDR3 protein. Among roughly 700,000 distinct CDR3 sequences listed, around 30% were seen once. Time point specified: persistent/refractory GD, antithyroid drugs over 5 years with positive TRAb. PBMCs were the source of the RNA used for TCR sequencing. The specimen was peripheral blood mononuclear cells (PBMCs), collected when the disease was refractory, from a patient treated with antithyroid drugs. Source of these receptors: a female donor with Graves disease.

The chain has TRBV30 and TRBJ2-7; D possibly corresponds to TRBD2 (6 bases). CDR1 is GTSNPN and CDR2 is SVGIG in the germline V gene (reference sequence). Trimming pared 4 bases from V and 2 bases from J, leaving 24 bases between. The CDR3 extends over 17 amino acids. The CDR3 spells CAWIPGQGTPAPYEQYF. The DNA of the CDR3 is TGTGCCTGGATCCCCGGGCAAGGGACTCCCGCGCCCTACGAGCAGTACTTC.

This chain links TRBV6-1 with TRBJ2-2; maybe TRBD1 (6 bases). This CDR3 has 15 amino acids. V was cut by 6 bases and J by 5 bases, with 16 bases left in between. Germline CDR1 MNHNS, CDR2 SASEGT. The CDR3 DNA is TGTGCCAGCAGCTTCGACAGGTTGGGGACCGGGGAGCTGTTTTTT. Translated, it gives CASSFDRLGTGELFF.

This clonotype was found many times. The J gene is TRBJ2-7, the V gene TRBV11-2, with D possibly being TRBD1 (5 bases). This CDR3 has 14 amino acids. Germline loops: CDR1 SGHAT, CDR2 FQNNGV. V was pared by 3 bases and J by 5 bases, with 14 bases between. The CDR3 coding sequence is TGTGCCAGCAGCTTTACACAGGTTATCGACGAGCAGTACTTC. Amino acid sequence: CASSFTQVIDEQYF.

The V gene is TRBV5-1, the J gene TRBJ2-7; 8 bases match TRBD1. Germline loops: CDR1 SGHRS, CDR2 YFSETQ. The junction had 6 bases not matched to a gene; V was cut back by 2 bases and J by 5 bases. The CDR3 extends over 14 amino acids. The CDR3 nucleotides read TGCGCCAGCAGCTTCCGGACAGGGCTTGACGAGCAGTACTTC. Amino acids: CASSFRTGLDEQYF.

The V and J genes are TRBV18 and TRBJ2-7, with 9 bases lining up with TRBD1. The CDR3 is made up of 15 amino acids. Germline assignment: CDR1 KGHSH and CDR2 LQKENI. Losses at the gene ends were 3 bases for V and 3 bases for J; bases not matched to a gene: 6. The DNA of the CDR3 is TGTGCCAGCTCACCTGACAGGGGGAGGTACTACGAGCAGTACTTC. It translates to CASSPDRGRYYEQYF.

The chain is built from TRBV24-1 and TRBJ1-1, with TRBD1 as a possible D gene (5 bases). The CDR3 runs to 13 residues. The V gene's germline CDR1 is KGHDR and CDR2 SFDVKD. V lost 3 bases to trimming and J lost 6 bases, with 10 bases between them. CDR3 DNA: TGTGCCACCAGTGATGTGGACAACGCTGAAGCTTTCTTT. Translation gives CATSDVDNAEAFF.

V and J are TRBV7-6 and TRBJ1-2; the D gene is possibly TRBD1 (6 bases). The CDR3 loop spans 15 amino acids. Germline V gives CDR1 SGHVS, CDR2 FNYEAQ. V lost 1 base, J lost 4 bases, and 13 bases lay in between. CDR3 amino acids: CASSLEWGRFYGYTF. The CDR3 nucleotides are TGTGCCAGCAGCTTAGAGTGGGGGCGGTTCTATGGCTACACCTTC.

This clonotype was found a few times. The chain links TRBV12-3 or TRBV12-4 to TRBJ1-3; no reliable D call. Trimming stripped 5 bases from V and 9 bases from J, with 11 bases between. This CDR3 comprises 12 residues. CDR3 region: CASSLKASTIYF. CDR3 DNA: TGTGCCAGCAGTCTTAAAGCCAGCACCATATATTTT.

Remarks on this clonotype: Since the CDR3 does not end with the conserved phenylalanine or tryptophan, this likely comes from a read error. The CDR3 loop is CASSSRTGAGSPLHS. CDR3 DNA: TGTGCCAGCAGTTCCCGGACAGGGGCTGGTTCACCCCTCCACTCT. V is TRBV12-3 or TRBV12-4 and J is TRBJ1-6; TRBD1 aligns across 9 bases. V lost 4 bases, J lost 9 bases, and 7 bases stayed unmatched. The CDR3 has 15 residues.

The chain employs TRBV12-3 or TRBV12-4 and TRBJ2-5, with D hard to call. CDR3 length: 12 residues. The V and J ends lost 6 bases and 5 bases respectively, with 10 bases between them. CDR3 residues: CASSPRAETQYF. The DNA of the CDR3 is TGTGCCAGCAGCCCCCGAGCGGAGACCCAGTACTTC.

For this clonotype: This may be a read error, as it is one base from a much larger clone. The V and J genes are TRBV12-3 or TRBV12-4 and TRBJ1-1; 7 nucleotides agree with TRBD1. The ends lost 6 bases at V and 4 bases at J; junction bases unmatched: 17. CDR3 length: 17 residues. The CDR3 region is CASSQRDRASLSTEAFF. CDR3 nucleotide sequence: TGTGCCAGCAGCCAACGGGACAGAGCGTCCTTGAGCACTGAAGCTTTCTTT.

This clonotype has a count of ten or more. The chain is built from TRBV28 and TRBJ1-5; D might be TRBD1 (5 bases). The CDR3 length is 15 residues. V was pared by 6 bases and J by 2 bases, with 14 bases between. Germline-derived CDR1 and CDR2 are MDHEN and SYDVKM. The CDR3 nucleotides read TGTGCCAGCAGCTACACACGAGGGGGCAATCAGCCCCAGCATTTT. Its protein product is CASSYTRGGNQPQHF.

This clonotype came up a few times. The chain has TRBV25-1 and TRBJ2-4; D unresolved. V gave up 4 bases and J gave up 7 bases, with 14 bases separating them. This CDR3 is built from 14 residues. Germline V lookup: CDR1 MGHDK, CDR2 SYGVNS. The CDR3: CASSAATGSNIQYF. CDR3 DNA: TGTGCCAGCAGTGCAGCGACTGGGTCCAACATTCAGTACTTC.

This clonotype has a handful of counts. The chain is built from TRBV7-6 and TRBJ2-5; 9 nucleotides agree with TRBD1. Looked up from germline, CDR1 is SGHVS and CDR2 is FNYEAQ. With V trimmed by 2 bases and J by 5 bases, 6 bases remained unmatched. There are 15 residues in the CDR3. In nucleotides, the CDR3 is TGTGCCAGCAGCTTAACAGGGGGCCAGGGCGAGACCCAGTACTTC. Translating it yields CASSLTGGQGETQYF.

This clonotype has more than one count but fewer than ten. The J gene is TRBJ1-5, the V gene TRBV6-1, with 9 bases matching TRBD1. V was clipped by 3 bases and J by 5 bases; unmatched bases: 2. Per the germline V gene, CDR1 is MNHNS and CDR2 is SASEGT. This CDR3 comprises 14 residues. CDR3 residues: CASSDRTGDQPQHF. As DNA, the CDR3 is TGTGCCAGCAGTGACCGGACAGGGGATCAGCCCCAGCATTTT.

In this sample, this clonotype turned up a few times. The chain combines TRBV7-2 with TRBJ2-7; tentatively, D is TRBD1 (6 bases). Trimming took off 5 bases at V and 3 bases at J, with 17 bases between the two ends. The CDR3 consists of 15 residues. Germline CDR1 reads SGHTA; CDR2 reads FQGNSA. CDR3 nucleotides: TGTGCCAGCAGCCCCGAGGGGGAGTCATACTACGAGCAGTACTTC. This sequence encodes CASSPEGESYYEQYF.

This clonotype showed up many times. V is TRBV27 and J is TRBJ1-1, with 7 bases that match TRBD1. Unmatched junction bases numbered 7, after V lost 5 bases and J lost 1 base. This CDR3 region has 15 residues. Germline V gene lookup returns CDR1 MNHEY and CDR2 SMNVEV (reference sequence). The CDR3 region is CASSPYRGPNTEAFF. The CDR3 DNA sequence: TGTGCCAGCAGTCCGTACAGGGGACCGAACACTGAAGCTTTCTTT.

This clonotype showed up just a few times. V and J are TRBV20-1 and TRBJ1-1, with TRBD1 matching over 9 bases. Per the germline V gene, CDR1 is DFQATT and CDR2 is SNEGSKA (reference sequence). This CDR3 has 18 residues. V lost 1 base, J lost 2 bases, and 14 bases stayed unmatched. The CDR3 here is CSARGGRDRAASNTEAFF. The CDR3 region has the DNA TGCAGTGCTAGAGGGGGGCGGGACAGGGCAGCCTCAAACACTGAAGCTTTCTTT.

This clonotype was detected only a few times. The chain has TRBV6-1 and TRBJ1-4; 7 bases match TRBD1. The length of the CDR3 is 16 residues. Germline V gives CDR1 MNHNS, CDR2 SASEGT. V lost 6 bases to trimming and J lost 0 bases; unmatched junction nucleotides: 7. CDR3 loop: CASSPRDRATNEKLFF. Written as DNA, the CDR3 is TGTGCCAGCAGCCCACGTGACAGGGCAACTAATGAAAAACTGTTTTTT.

This clonotype was observed a few times. This chain uses TRBV30 with TRBJ1-2, with D possibly being TRBD1 (5 bases). Germline CDR1 GTSNPN, CDR2 SVGIG (reference sequence). V lost 4 bases and J 4 bases, leaving 16 bases between the germline ends. This CDR3 region has 14 residues. CDR3 residues: CAWTSMGRLYGYTF. DNA for the CDR3: TGTGCCTGGACCAGCATGGGGCGACTCTATGGCTACACCTTC.